This T cell receptor beta chain was observed in a study of human T cells and chemical hapten exposure. Time point given: pre-sensitization, week 0. As for treatment: therapeutic diphenylcyclopropenone sensitization with weekly scalp DPC. TCRdb itself ran the RACE reads through MiXCR, one entry per CDR3 protein. The data hold more than 300,000 distinct CDR3 sequences, with roughly 5% observed a single time. In this sample, this clonotype turned up many times. CDR3 length: 15 amino acids. The sequence derives from a woman aged 50 to 60 with alopecia areata. Some clones in this sample may be carry-over from other donors' samples. The chain carries TRBV21-1 and TRBJ2-3; the table assigns TRBD2, which was not confirmed against the DNA. TRBV21-1 is a known pseudogene. The sequencing here drew on whole blood, taken in connection with sensitization to the hapten diphenylcyclopropenone (DPC). Written as DNA, the CDR3 is TGTGCCAGCAGCAAAGAACTAGCGGGAGGGGATACGCAGTATTTT. The encoded protein is CASSKELAGGDTQYF.